This T cell receptor beta chain was obtained from a study of a mutant IDH1 vaccine in newly diagnosed glioma. Study-level information: V12 occurred at week 35 and V13 at week 47.

Germline V gene data show CDR1 as SGHTA and CDR2 as FQGTGA. This CDR3 has 17 residues. V lost 2 bases, J lost 4 bases, and 17 bases lay in between. Turning to this clone: Its cognate antigen is unknown.

Sequencing used immunoSEQ multiplex PCR; TCRdb keeps in-frame clones, though not all of them. The table records tens of thousands of clones, roughly four fifths of them present only once. Sample time point: week 35, safety follow-up. With topical imiquimod, each dose of the vaccine consisted of 300 ug of mutant IDH1 20-mer peptide. Each astrocytoma in the donors was new, WHO grade 3 or 4, IDH1-mutant and ATRX-lost. The sequenced sample was PBMCs, obtained from a glioma patient whose treatment included an IDH1 peptide vaccine. The source is a man aged 35-49 years with glioma. This rearrangement joins TRBV7-3 to TRBJ2-2, with D perhaps matching TRBD2 (6 bases). The CDR3 protein is CASSLFGSGSLTGELFF. In DNA form, the CDR3 reads TGTGCCAGCAGCTTATTTGGAAGCGGGTCACTCACCGGGGAGCTGTTTTTT.